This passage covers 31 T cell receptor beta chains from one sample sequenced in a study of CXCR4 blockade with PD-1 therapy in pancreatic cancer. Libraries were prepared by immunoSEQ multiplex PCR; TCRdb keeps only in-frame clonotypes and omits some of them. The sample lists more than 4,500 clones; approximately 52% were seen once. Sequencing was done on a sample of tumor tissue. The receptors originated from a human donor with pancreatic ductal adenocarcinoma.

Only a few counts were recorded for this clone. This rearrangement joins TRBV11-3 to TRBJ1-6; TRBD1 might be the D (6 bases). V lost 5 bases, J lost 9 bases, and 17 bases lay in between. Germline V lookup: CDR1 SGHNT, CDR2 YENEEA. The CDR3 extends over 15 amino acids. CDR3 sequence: CASSPEVGAGSPLHF. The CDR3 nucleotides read TGTGCCAGCAGCCCCGAGGTGGGGGCTGGTTCACCCCTCCACTTT. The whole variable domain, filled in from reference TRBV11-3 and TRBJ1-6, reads EAGVVQSPRYKIIEKKQPVAFWCNPISGHNTLYWYLQNLGQGPELLIRYENEEAVDDSQLPKDRFSAERLKGVDSTLKIQPAELGDSAVYLCASSPEVGAGSPLHFGNGTRLTVT.

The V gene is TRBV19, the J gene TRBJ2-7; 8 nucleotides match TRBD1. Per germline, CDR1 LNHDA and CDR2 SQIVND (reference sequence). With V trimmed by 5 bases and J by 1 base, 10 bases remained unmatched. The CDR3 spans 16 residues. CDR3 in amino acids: CASSSRRQGISYEQYF. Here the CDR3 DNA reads TGTGCCAGTAGTTCCCGTCGACAGGGGATTTCCTACGAGCAGTACTTC.

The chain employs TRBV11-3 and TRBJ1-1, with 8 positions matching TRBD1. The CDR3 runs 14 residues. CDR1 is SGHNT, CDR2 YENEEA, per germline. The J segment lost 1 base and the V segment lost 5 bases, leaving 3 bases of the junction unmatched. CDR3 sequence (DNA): TGTGCCAGCAGCCCCGGGACAGGGAACACTGAAGCTTTCTTT. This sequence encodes CASSPGTGNTEAFF.

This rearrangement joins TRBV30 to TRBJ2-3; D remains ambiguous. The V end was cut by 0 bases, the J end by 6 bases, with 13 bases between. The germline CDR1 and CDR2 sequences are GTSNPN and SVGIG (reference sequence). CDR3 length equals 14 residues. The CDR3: CAWSVGGGRDTQYF. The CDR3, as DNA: TGTGCCTGGAGTGTGGGTGGTGGGCGCGATACGCAGTATTTT.

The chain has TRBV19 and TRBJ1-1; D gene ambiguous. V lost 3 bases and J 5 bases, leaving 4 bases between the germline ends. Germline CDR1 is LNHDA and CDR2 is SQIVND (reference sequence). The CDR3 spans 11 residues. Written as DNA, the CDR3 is TGTGCCAGTAGTATGTGGACTGAAGCTTTCTTT. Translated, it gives CASSMWTEAFF. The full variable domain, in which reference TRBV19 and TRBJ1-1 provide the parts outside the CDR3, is DGGITQSPKYLFRKEGQNVTLSCEQNLNHDAMYWYRQDPGQGLRLIYYSQIVNDFQKGDIAEGYSVSREKKESFPLTVTSAQKNPTAFYLCASSMWTEAFFGQGTRLTVV.

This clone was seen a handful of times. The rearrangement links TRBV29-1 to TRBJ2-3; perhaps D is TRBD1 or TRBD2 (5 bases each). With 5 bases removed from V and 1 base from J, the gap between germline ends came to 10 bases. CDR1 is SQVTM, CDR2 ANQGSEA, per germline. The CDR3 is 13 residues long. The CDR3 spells CSVRRGGTDTQYF. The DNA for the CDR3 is TGCAGCGTTCGTCGAGGGGGCACAGATACGCAGTATTTT.

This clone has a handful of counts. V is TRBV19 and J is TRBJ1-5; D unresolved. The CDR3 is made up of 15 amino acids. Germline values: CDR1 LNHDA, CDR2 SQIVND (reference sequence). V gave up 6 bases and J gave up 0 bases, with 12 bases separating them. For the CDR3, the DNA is TGTGCCAGTAGCCTATTTGAGGGTAGCAATCAGCCCCAGCATTTT. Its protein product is CASSLFEGSNQPQHF.

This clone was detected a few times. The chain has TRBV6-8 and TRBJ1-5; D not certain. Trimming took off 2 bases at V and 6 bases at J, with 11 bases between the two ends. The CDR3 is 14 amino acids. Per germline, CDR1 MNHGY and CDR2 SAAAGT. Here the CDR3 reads CASSYRRVSQPQHF. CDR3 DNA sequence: TGTGCCAGCAGTTACCGTAGGGTCTCTCAGCCCCAGCATTTT.

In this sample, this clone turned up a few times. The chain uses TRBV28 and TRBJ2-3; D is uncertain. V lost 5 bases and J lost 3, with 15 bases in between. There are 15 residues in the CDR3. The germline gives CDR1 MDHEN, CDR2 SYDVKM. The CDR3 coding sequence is TGTGCCAGCAGTCCACGGTCCGTCGGGACAGATACGCAGTATTTT. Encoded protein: CASSPRSVGTDTQYF.

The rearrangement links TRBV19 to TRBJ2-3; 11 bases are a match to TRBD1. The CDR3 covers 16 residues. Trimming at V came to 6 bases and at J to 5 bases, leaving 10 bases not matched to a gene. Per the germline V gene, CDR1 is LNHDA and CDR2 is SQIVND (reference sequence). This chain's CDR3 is CASSPRGQGARDTQYF. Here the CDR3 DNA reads TGTGCCAGTAGCCCTCGTGGACAGGGGGCCAGAGATACGCAGTATTTT.

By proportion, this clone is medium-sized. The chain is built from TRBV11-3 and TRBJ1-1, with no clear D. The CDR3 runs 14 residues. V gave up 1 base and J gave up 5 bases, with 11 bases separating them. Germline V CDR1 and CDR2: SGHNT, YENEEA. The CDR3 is CASSLGPAGTEAFF. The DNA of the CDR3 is TGTGCCAGCAGCTTAGGGCCGGCTGGAACTGAAGCTTTCTTT.

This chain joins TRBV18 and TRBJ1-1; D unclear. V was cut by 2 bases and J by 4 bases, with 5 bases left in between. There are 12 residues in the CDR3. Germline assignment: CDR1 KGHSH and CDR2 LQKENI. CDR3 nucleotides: TGTGCCAGCTCACCAGGAGTCACTGAAGCTTTCTTT. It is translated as CASSPGVTEAFF.

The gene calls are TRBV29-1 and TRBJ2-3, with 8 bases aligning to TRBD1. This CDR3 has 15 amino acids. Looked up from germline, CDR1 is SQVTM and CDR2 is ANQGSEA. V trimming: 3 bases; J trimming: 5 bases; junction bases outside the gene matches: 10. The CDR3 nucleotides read TGCAGCGTTGAGGGGGTCAGGGGGCCGGGAGATACGCAGTATTTT. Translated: CSVEGVRGPGDTQYF.

The CDR3 nucleotides read TGTGCCACCAGCAGACACCGGGACGTGGATAAGGAGCAGTACTTC. This sequence encodes CATSRHRDVDKEQYF. The V gene is TRBV15, the J gene TRBJ2-7, with D perhaps assigned TRBD1 or TRBD2 (5 bases each). The CDR3 length is 15 residues. Germline V gene data show CDR1 as LNHNV and CDR2 as YYDKDF (reference sequence). The ends were cut back, 2 bases at V and 7 bases at J, with 18 bases in the middle.

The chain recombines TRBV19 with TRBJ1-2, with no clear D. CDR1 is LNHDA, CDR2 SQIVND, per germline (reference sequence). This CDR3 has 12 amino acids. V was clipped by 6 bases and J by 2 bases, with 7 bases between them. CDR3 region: CASRQANYGYTF. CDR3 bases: TGTGCCAGTAGGCAGGCGAACTATGGCTACACCTTC.

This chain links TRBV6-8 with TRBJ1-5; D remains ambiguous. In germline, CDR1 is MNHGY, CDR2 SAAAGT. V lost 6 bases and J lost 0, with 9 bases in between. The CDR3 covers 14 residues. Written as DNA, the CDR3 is TGTGCCAGCAGCCCTCTGAATAGCAATCAGCCCCAGCATTTT. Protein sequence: CASSPLNSNQPQHF.

CDR3 in amino acids: CSVEVTSVTQFF. In DNA, the CDR3 is TGCAGCGTTGAAGTCACTAGCGTTACGCAGTTCTTC. This chain connects TRBV29-1 to TRBJ2-1; the match to TRBD2 covers 7 bases. The CDR3 has 12 residues. V shed 1 base and J 12 bases; nucleotides not matched to a gene: 6. The germline CDR1 and CDR2 sequences are SQVTM and ANQGSEA.

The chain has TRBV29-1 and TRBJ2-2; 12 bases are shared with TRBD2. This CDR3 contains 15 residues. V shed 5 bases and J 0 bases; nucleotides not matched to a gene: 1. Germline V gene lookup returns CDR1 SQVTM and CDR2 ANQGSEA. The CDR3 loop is CSVWTSGTNTGELFF. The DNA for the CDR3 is TGCAGCGTTTGGACTAGCGGGACGAACACCGGGGAGCTGTTTTTT.

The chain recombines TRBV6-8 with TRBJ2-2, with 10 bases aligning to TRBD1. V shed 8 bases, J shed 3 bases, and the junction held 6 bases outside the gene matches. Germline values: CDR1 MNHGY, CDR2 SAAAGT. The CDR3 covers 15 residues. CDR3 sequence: CASGLTGGDTGELFF. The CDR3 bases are TGTGCCAGCGGATTGACAGGGGGCGACACCGGGGAGCTGTTTTTT.

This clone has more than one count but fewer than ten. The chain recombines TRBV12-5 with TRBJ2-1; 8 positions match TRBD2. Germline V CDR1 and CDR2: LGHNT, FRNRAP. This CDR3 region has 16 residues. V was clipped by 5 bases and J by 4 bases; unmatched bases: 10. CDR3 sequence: CASGLSIAGPYNEQFF. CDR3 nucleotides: TGTGCTAGTGGTCTCTCAATAGCGGGGCCTTACAATGAGCAGTTCTTC.

CDR3 amino acids: CASSPGTSGRLLNEQFF. The CDR3 bases are TGTGCCAGTAGTCCTGGGACTAGCGGGAGGCTTTTGAATGAGCAGTTCTTC. The V gene is TRBV19, the J gene TRBJ2-1; 15 bases line up with TRBD2. After removal of 5 bases from V and 7 bases from J, the junction contained 9 bases not matched to a gene. This CDR3 has 17 amino acids. Germline V gives CDR1 LNHDA, CDR2 SQIVND (reference sequence).

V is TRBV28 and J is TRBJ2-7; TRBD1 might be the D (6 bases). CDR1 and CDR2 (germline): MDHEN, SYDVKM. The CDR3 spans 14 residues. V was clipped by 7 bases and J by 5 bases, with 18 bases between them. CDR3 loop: CASNDRAGADEQYF. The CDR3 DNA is TGTGCCAGCAACGACCGGGCAGGGGCGGACGAGCAGTACTTC.

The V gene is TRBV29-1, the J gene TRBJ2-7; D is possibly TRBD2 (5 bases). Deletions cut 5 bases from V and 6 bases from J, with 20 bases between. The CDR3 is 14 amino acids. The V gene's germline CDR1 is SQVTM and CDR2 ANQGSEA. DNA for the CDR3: TGCAGCGTTAACTACGGACCGGGATTAGGCGAGCAGTACTTC. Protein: CSVNYGPGLGEQYF.

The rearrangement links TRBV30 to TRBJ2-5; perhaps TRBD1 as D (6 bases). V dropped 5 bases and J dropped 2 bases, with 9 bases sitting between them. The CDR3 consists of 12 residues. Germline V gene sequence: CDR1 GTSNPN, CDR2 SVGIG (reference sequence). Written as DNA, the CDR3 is TGTGCCTGGGAACAGGGTCAAGAGACCCAGTACTTC. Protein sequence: CAWEQGQETQYF.

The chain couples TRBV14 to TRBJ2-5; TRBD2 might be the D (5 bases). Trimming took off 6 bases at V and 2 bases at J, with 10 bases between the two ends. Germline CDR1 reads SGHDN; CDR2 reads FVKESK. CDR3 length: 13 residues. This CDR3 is CASSPLGQETQYF. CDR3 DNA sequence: TGTGCCAGCAGTCCACTAGGTCAAGAGACCCAGTACTTC.

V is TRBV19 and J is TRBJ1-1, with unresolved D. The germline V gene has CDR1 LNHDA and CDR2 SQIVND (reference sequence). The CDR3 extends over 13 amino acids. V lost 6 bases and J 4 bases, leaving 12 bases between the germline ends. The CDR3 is CASRFEATTEAFF. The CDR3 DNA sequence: TGTGCCAGTAGATTTGAGGCGACCACTGAAGCTTTCTTT. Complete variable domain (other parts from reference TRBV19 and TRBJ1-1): DGGITQSPKYLFRKEGQNVTLSCEQNLNHDAMYWYRQDPGQGLRLIYYSQIVNDFQKGDIAEGYSVSREKKESFPLTVTSAQKNPTAFYLCASRFEATTEAFFGQGTRLTVV.

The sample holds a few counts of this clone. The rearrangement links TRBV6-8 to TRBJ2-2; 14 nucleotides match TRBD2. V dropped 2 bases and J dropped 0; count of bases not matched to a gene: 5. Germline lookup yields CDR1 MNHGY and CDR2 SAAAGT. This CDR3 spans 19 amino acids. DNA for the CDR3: TGTGCCAGCAGTTACGGTGGACTAGCGGGAGGATCGAACACCGGGGAGCTGTTTTTT. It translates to CASSYGGLAGGSNTGELFF.

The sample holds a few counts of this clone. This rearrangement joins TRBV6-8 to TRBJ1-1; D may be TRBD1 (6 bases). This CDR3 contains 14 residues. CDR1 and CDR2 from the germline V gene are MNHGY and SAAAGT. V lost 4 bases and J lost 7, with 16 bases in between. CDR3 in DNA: TGTGCCAGCAGTTTATCAGGGGCGCGGGATGAAGCTTTCTTT. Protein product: CASSLSGARDEAFF.

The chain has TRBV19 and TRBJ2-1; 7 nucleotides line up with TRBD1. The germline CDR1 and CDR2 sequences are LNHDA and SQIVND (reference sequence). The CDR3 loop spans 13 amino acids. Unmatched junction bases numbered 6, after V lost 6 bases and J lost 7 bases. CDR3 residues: CASRTGSGNEQFF. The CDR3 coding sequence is TGTGCCAGTAGGACAGGGTCGGGAAATGAGCAGTTCTTC.

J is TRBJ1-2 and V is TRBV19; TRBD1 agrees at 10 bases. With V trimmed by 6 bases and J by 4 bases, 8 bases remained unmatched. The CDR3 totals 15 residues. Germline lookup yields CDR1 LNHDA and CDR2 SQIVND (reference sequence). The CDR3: CASSKLRTGGYGYTF. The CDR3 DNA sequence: TGTGCCAGTAGCAAACTCCGGACAGGGGGCTATGGCTACACCTTC.

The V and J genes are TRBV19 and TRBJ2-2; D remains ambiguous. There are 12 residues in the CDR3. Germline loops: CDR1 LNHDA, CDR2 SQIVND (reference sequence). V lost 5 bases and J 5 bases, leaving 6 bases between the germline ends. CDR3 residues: CASSLRTGELFF. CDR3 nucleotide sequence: TGTGCCAGTAGTCTAAGGACCGGGGAGCTGTTTTTT.